Given below is one TCR beta chain in context. V lost 5 bases, J lost 6 bases, and 10 bases stayed unmatched. The CDR3 covers 15 residues. Germline CDR1 and CDR2: SGHAT and FQNNGV. This sample was included in a study of cytomegalovirus exposure and HLA in healthy donors. PCR used 60 Vbeta primers and 13 Jbeta primers. Using immunoSEQ multiplex PCR, the repertoire was profiled, and TCRdb retains in-frame clones only, with some absent. The profile shows some 90,000 clones, approximately 81% of them singletons. The chain uses TRBV11-2 and TRBJ2-3; 8 positions agree with TRBD2. The source is a woman aged 70-85 years in good health and CMV-seropositive. The sequenced material came from PBMCs. The CDR3 DNA is TGTGCCAGCAGCCCAGCCGGGAGGGCCGTGGATACGCAGTATTTT. This codes for CASSPAGRAVDTQYF.